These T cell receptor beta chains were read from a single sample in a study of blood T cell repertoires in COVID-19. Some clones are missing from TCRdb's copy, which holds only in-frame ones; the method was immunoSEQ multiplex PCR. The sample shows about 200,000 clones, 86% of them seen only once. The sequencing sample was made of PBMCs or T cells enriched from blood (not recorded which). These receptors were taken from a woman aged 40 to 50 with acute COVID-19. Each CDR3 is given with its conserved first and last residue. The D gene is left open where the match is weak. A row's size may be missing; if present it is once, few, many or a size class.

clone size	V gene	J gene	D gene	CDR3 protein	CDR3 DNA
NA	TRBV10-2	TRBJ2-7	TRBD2	CASSGYTFGQGSGATYEQYF	TGCGCCAGCAGTGGATACACTTTTGGGCAGGGCAGCGGGGCCACCTACGAGCAGTACTTC
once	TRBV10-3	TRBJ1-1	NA	CAISESGKTYNTEAFF	TGTGCCATCAGTGAGTCAGGCAAGACATACAACACTGAAGCTTTCTTT
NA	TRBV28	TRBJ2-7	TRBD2	CASREAGGGYEQYF	TGTGCCAGCCGGGAGGCGGGAGGAGGGTACGAGCAGTACTTC
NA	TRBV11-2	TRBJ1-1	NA	CASSPSPGFTEAFF	TGTGCCAGCAGCCCCTCACCGGGGTTTACTGAAGCTTTCTTT
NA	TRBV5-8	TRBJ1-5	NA	CASSRRDNNQPQHF	TGTGCCAGCAGCCGCCGGGACAACAATCAGCCCCAGCATTTT
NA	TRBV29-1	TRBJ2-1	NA	CSAEAFDNEQFF	TGCAGCGCCGAGGCTTTCGACAATGAGCAGTTCTTC
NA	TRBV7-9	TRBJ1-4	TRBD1	CASKGRDRREKLFF	TGTGCCAGCAAGGGACGGGACAGGCGTGAAAAACTGTTTTTT
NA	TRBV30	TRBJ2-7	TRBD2	CAWSRNSGYEQYF	TGTGCCTGGAGTCGGAATAGCGGGTACGAGCAGTACTTC
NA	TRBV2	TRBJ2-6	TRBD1	CASLRDRGITGANVLTF	TGTGCCAGCCTTAGGGACAGGGGAATAACTGGGGCCAACGTCCTGACTTTC
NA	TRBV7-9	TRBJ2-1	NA	CASILHTAWRRSSYNEQFF	TGTGCCAGCATCTTACATACCGCTTGGCGAAGGAGCTCCTACAATGAGCAGTTCTTC
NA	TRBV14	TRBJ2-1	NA	CASSRRDEQFF	TGTGCCAGCAGTAGGAGGGATGAGCAGTTCTTC
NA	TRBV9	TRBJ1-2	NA	CASSVDRAGGYTF	TGTGCCAGCAGCGTAGACAGGGCTGGAGGCTACACCTTC
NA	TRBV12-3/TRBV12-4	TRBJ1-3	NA	CASSPQGNTIYF	TGTGCCAGCAGCCCACAGGGAAACACCATATATTTT